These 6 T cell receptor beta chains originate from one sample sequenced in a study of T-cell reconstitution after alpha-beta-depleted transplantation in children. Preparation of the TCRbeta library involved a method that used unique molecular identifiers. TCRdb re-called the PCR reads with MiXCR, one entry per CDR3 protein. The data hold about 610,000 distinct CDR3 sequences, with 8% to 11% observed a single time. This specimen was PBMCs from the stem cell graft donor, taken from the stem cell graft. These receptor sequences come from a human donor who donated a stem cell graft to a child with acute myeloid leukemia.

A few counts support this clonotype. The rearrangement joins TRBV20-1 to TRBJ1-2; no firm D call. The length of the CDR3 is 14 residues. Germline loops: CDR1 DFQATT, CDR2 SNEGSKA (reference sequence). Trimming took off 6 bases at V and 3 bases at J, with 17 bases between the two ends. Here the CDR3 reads CSARLAGPDYGYTF. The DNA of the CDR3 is TGCAGTGCCCGGCTCGCAGGCCCGGACTATGGCTACACCTTC.

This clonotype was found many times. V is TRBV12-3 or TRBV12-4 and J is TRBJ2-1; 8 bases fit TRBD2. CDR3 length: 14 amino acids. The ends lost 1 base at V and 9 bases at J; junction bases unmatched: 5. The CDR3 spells CASSLGGSGGEQFF. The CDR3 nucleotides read TGTGCCAGCAGTTTAGGCGGGAGCGGGGGTGAGCAGTTCTTC.

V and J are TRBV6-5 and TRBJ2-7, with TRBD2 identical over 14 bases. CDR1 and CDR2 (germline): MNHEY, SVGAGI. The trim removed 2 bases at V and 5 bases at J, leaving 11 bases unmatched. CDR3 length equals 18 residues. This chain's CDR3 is CASSYASPTSGRAHEQYF. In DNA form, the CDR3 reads TGTGCCAGCAGTTACGCATCTCCGACTAGCGGGAGGGCCCACGAGCAGTACTTC.

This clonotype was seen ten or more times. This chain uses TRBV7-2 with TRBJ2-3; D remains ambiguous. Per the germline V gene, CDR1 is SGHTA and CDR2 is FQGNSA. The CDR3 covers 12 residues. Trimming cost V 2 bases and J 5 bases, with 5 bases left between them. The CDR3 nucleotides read TGTGCCAGCAGCTTACTCTTAGATACGCAGTATTTT. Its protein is CASSLLLDTQYF.

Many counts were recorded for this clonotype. This CDR3 reads CASSGGGQSPLHF. The DNA of the CDR3 is TGTGCCAGCAGCGGAGGGGGCCAATCACCCCTCCACTTT. V usage is TRBV2 and J usage is TRBJ1-6; 7 nucleotides agree with TRBD1. Germline V gene data show CDR1 as SNHLY and CDR2 as FYNNEI. The CDR3 length is 13 residues. V lost 6 bases and J lost 10; bases outside the gene matches: 6.

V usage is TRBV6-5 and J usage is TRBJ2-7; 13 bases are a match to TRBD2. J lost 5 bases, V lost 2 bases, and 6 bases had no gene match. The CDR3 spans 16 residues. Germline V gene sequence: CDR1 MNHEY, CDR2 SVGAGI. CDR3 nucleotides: TGTGCCAGCAGTTACCCCGGACTAGCGGGAGTCAACGAGCAGTACTTC. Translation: CASSYPGLAGVNEQYF.